The 19 T cell receptor beta chains presented below share a single source sample, sequenced in a study of shared clonotypes between healthy human individuals. Some clones are missing from TCRdb's copy, which holds only in-frame ones; the method was immunoSEQ multiplex PCR. The sample has about 2.2 million clones, about 94% seen once. CD8 cells regarded as naive lacked CD45RO, were positively chosen for CCR7, and omitted terminally differentiated effector memory CD45RA+ cells. Input material: naive CD8+ T cells from PBMCs. The receptors stem from a young man in good health. Some clones in this sample may be carry-over from other donors' samples.

The rearrangement uses TRBV18 and TRBJ2-3; 10 bases match TRBD2. The CDR3 spans 16 residues. Trimming cost V 2 bases and J 3 bases; bases outside gene matches: 5. Germline-derived CDR1 and CDR2 are KGHSH and LQKENI. CDR3 coding DNA: TGTGCCAGCTCACCAACGGTTAGCGGGAGGACAGATACGCAGTATTTT. As protein: CASSPTVSGRTDTQYF.

The chain couples TRBV27 to TRBJ2-1; TRBD2 matches 13 bases. The CDR3 is made up of 19 amino acids. The germline V gene has CDR1 MNHEY and CDR2 SMNVEV (reference sequence). Trimming took 7 bases from V and 1 from J; bases not matched to a gene: 13. The CDR3 sequence is CASKQGLAGPIYSYNEQFF. The CDR3 DNA reads as TGTGCCAGCAAACAGGGACTAGCGGGACCTATATATTCCTACAATGAGCAGTTCTTC.

The CDR3 coding sequence is TGTGCCAGCAGCTTAGAAGGCCGCACTACCTACGAGCAGTACTTC. Its protein product is CASSLEGRTTYEQYF. The V gene is TRBV7-6, the J gene TRBJ2-7; no definite D call. Germline V gene lookup returns CDR1 SGHVS and CDR2 FNYEAQ. This CDR3 is 15 amino acids long. The V gene lost 1 base and the J gene lost 2 bases, with 12 bases spanning the gap.

The chain uses TRBV28 and TRBJ1-4; D gene unclear. Germline V CDR1 and CDR2: MDHEN, SYDVKM. The CDR3 contains 15 residues. Trimming shortened V by 5 bases and J by 6 bases, and 16 bases separated the two germline ends. The CDR3 sequence: CASSGTNGSDEKLFF. CDR3 bases: TGTGCCAGCAGTGGAACAAACGGTTCGGATGAAAAACTGTTTTTT.

The rearrangement uses TRBV5-8 and TRBJ2-7, with D hard to call. From germline, CDR1 is SGHTS and CDR2 YDEGEE. Trimming shortened V by 2 bases and J by 4 bases, and 19 bases separated the two germline ends. This CDR3 is 16 amino acids long. CDR3 region: CASSFYLELNPYEQYF. In DNA form, the CDR3 reads TGTGCCAGCAGCTTTTACTTAGAGCTTAACCCTTACGAGCAGTACTTC. Full variable domain (outside the CDR3, taken from reference TRBV5-8 and TRBJ2-7): EAGVTQSPTHLIKTRGQQATLRCSPISGHTSVYWYQQALGLGLQFLLWYDEGEERNRGNFPPRFSGRQFPNYSSELNVNALELEDSALYLCASSFYLELNPYEQYFGPGTRLTVT.

The V call is TRBV21-1, the J call TRBJ2-5; no check of the table's D call, TRBD2, against the DNA was made. TRBV21-1 is a documented pseudogene. The CDR3 runs 21 residues. The CDR3 spells CASSKLSGGDGPCHLQETQYF. As DNA, the CDR3 is TGTGCCAGCAGCAAACTGAGCGGAGGAGACGGGCCCTGCCATTTGCAAGAGACCCAGTACTTC.

This clone was detected a few times. The chain recombines TRBV7-9 with TRBJ1-1; TRBD1 matches at 9 bases. V shed 2 bases and J 5 bases; nucleotides not matched to a gene: 6. The V gene's germline CDR1 is SEHNR and CDR2 FQNEAQ (reference sequence). The CDR3 consists of 15 residues. The CDR3 loop reads CASSLTTGGGTEAFF. The CDR3 DNA is TGTGCCAGCAGCTTAACGACAGGGGGAGGGACTGAAGCTTTCTTT. The full variable domain, rest sourced from reference TRBV7-9 and TRBJ1-1, is DTGVSQNPRHKITKRGQNVTFRCDPISEHNRLYWYRQTLGQGPEFLTYFQNEAQLEKSRLLSDRFSAERPKGSFSTLEIQRTEQGDSAMYLCASSLTTGGGTEAFFGQGTRLTVV.

This sequence joins TRBV25-1 and TRBJ1-1; D call uncertain. Germline lookup yields CDR1 MGHDK and CDR2 SYGVNS. The CDR3 consists of 11 residues. V lost 8 bases, J lost 4 bases, and 8 bases lay in between. The CDR3 here is CASGFGTEAFF. The CDR3 nucleotides read TGTGCCAGCGGATTTGGCACTGAAGCTTTCTTT.

The V call is TRBV28, the J call TRBJ2-3, with 8 bases matching TRBD2. Looked up from germline, CDR1 is MDHEN and CDR2 is SYDVKM. CDR3 length: 15 residues. With V trimmed by 5 bases and J by 5 bases, 9 bases remained unmatched. CDR3: CASSPSGSRKDTQYF. CDR3 DNA sequence: TGTGCCAGCAGTCCCAGCGGGAGTAGGAAAGATACGCAGTATTTT.

This rearrangement joins TRBV7-2 to TRBJ1-5, with 9 bases aligning to TRBD1. V lost 4 bases to trimming and J lost 7 bases; unmatched junction nucleotides: 2. Germline values: CDR1 SGHTA, CDR2 FQGNSA. CDR3 length equals 13 residues. The CDR3 DNA sequence: TGTGCCAGCAGCTCGGACAGGGGCCAGCCCCAGCATTTT. Translated, it gives CASSSDRGQPQHF. Supplemented by reference TRBV7-2 and TRBJ1-5, the full variable domain reads GAGVSQSPSNKVTEKGKDVELRCDPISGHTALYWYRQSLGQGLEFLIYFQGNSAPDKSGLPSDRFSAERTGGSVSTLTIQRTQQEDSAVYLCASSSDRGQPQHFGDGTRLSIL.

This clone was counted a single time. This rearrangement joins TRBV19 to TRBJ1-5; D might be TRBD1 (6 bases). The CDR3 is 14 residues long. V gave up 3 bases and J gave up 6 bases, with 12 bases separating them. Looked up from germline, CDR1 is LNHDA and CDR2 is SQIVND (reference sequence). The CDR3 DNA reads as TGTGCCAGTAGTATCTTGCGACAGGTTCAGCCCCAGCATTTT. It translates to CASSILRQVQPQHF.

As DNA, the CDR3 is TGTGCCAGCAGTTATTACAGGGTCAGCACAGATACGCAGTATTTT. The encoded protein is CASSYYRVSTDTQYF. The V and J genes are TRBV5-8 and TRBJ2-3; a weak D match, TRBD1 (6 bases). The CDR3 spans 15 residues. Per the germline V gene, CDR1 is SGHTS and CDR2 is YDEGEE. Trimming left V 5 bases short and J 0 bases short, with 13 bases between.

This clone was counted once. One junction end disagrees with the germline gene, perhaps due to a read error. The chain links TRBV4-1 to TRBJ2-2; D gene unclear. Per germline, CDR1 MGHRA and CDR2 YSYEKL. The CDR3 is made up of 14 amino acids. The CDR3 here is CASSGVSNPGELFF. CDR3 nucleotides: TGCGCCAGCAGCGGAGTTTCGAACCCCGGGGAGCTGTTTTTT.

This chain links TRBV5-4 with TRBJ2-7, with 8 bases matching TRBD2. V shed 4 bases and J 3 bases; nucleotides not matched to a gene: 9. The length of the CDR3 is 15 residues. Germline V lookup: CDR1 SGHNT, CDR2 YYREEE (reference sequence). CDR3 nucleotides: TGTGCCAGCAGCCAAAAGCGGGAGAGATTCTACGAGCAGTACTTC. This codes for CASSQKRERFYEQYF.

This clone has only a few counts. The gene calls are TRBV7-6 and TRBJ1-5; possible D gene TRBD1, 5 bases. Trimming stripped 5 bases from V and 3 bases from J, with 8 bases between. Germline assignment: CDR1 SGHVS and CDR2 FNYEAQ. This CDR3 contains 13 residues. This chain's CDR3 is CASSPGTNQPQHF. The CDR3 DNA is TGTGCCAGCAGCCCCGGGACCAATCAGCCCCAGCATTTT.

The CDR3 is CASRRQANTGELFF. For the CDR3, the DNA is TGTGCCAGCAGGCGCCAGGCGAACACCGGGGAGCTGTTTTTT. The chain is built from TRBV28 and TRBJ2-2; D unresolved. V was clipped by 6 bases and J by 0 bases, with 8 bases between them. Looked up from germline, CDR1 is MDHEN and CDR2 is SYDVKM. There are 14 residues in the CDR3.

V gene TRBV27 combines with J gene TRBJ2-7; D could derive from TRBD1 or TRBD2 (5 bases each). The CDR3 is made up of 14 amino acids. V was cut by 2 bases and J by 6 bases, with 14 bases left in between. From germline, CDR1 is MNHEY and CDR2 SMNVEV (reference sequence). DNA for the CDR3: TGTGCCAGCAGTTTAACAAATCGAGGGACCGAGCAGTACTTC. It codes for CASSLTNRGTEQYF.

This chain links TRBV4-1 with TRBJ2-1; 7 nucleotides align to TRBD2. Losses at the gene ends were 5 bases for V and 6 bases for J; bases not matched to a gene: 10. Germline CDR1 and CDR2: MGHRA and YSYEKL. The CDR3 has 15 residues. The CDR3 loop is CASSSRAGVSNEQFF. As DNA, the CDR3 is TGCGCCAGCAGCTCGAGGGCGGGAGTGAGCAATGAGCAGTTCTTC.

Only a few counts were recorded for this clone. The V gene is TRBV9, the J gene TRBJ1-1; tentative D call: TRBD1 (5 bases). The germline gives CDR1 SGDLS, CDR2 YYNGEE. This CDR3 region has 15 residues. The V end was cut by 1 base, the J end by 1 base, with 11 bases between. The CDR3, as DNA: TGTGCCAGCAGCGTATATGGGACGGGGAACACTGAAGCTTTCTTT. Translated, it gives CASSVYGTGNTEAFF.